This TCR beta chain was captured by sequencing in a study of T cell changes during pregnancy in multiple sclerosis (dated by TCRdb to the late 2010s). Background for the entire study: The study looked at changes in the T cell repertoire across pregnancy in women with multiple sclerosis.

The receptor library was made with the immunoSEQ multiplex PCR assay. What TCRdb holds here is the immuneACCESS table cut down to in-frame rearrangements. Part of the clones is not present; checked against another copy, under half of the missing clones reflect an unresolved V gene, and the others are unexplained. In this sample the table shows about 61,000 clones, about nine tenths of which occur a single time. Roughly 0.82% of the sample goes to the ten largest clones. There are 15 amino acids in the CDR3, from cysteine to phenylalanine inclusive. Here the CDR3 DNA is all that survives: 45 bases in frame from base 1. From the germline V gene, CDR1 is SGHDT and CDR2 is YYEEEE. Relative to germline, V is missing 1 base and J is missing 0 bases, with 4 bases of the junction outside any gene match. In regard to this clone: Its cognate antigen has yet to be identified. The input lacks base qualities; no much larger clone sits a single base away.

Specimen: peripheral blood, collected in the first trimester of pregnancy. The receptor was derived from a female donor in good health, enrolled as a control in a pregnancy study. This receptor chain uses TRBV5-6 and TRBJ2-7, with 7 bases in between that match TRBD1. This receptor carries the CDR3 CASSLRGGLSYEQYF. The DNA reads TGTGCCAGCAGCTTGAGAGGGGGCCTCTCCTACGAGCAGTACTTC.